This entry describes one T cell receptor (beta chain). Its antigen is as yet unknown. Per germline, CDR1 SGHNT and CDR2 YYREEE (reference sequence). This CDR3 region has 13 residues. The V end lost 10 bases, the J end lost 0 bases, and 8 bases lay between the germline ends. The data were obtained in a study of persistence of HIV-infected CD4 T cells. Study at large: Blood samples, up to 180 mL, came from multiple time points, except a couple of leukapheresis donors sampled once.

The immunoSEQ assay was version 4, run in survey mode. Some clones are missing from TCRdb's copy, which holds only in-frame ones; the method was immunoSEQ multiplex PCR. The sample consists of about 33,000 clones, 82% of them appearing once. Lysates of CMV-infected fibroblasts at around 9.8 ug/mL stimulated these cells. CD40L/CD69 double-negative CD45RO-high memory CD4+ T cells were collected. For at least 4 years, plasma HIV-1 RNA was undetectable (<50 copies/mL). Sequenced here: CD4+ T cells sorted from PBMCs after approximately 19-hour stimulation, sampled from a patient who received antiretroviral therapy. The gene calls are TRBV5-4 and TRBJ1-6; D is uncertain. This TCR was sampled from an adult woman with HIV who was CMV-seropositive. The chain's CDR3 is CAAGTSYNSPLHF. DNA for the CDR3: TGTGCCGCCGGAACCTCCTATAATTCACCCCTCCACTTT.